The next 5 T cell receptor beta chains were all read from a single sample in a study of Ad26.COV2.S vaccination and SARS-CoV-2 variants. Method: immunoSEQ multiplex PCR; TCRdb's copy keeps in-frame clones and lacks some. Counted here are approximately 400,000 clones, more than 75% occurring once; the ten biggest clones make up approximately 3.5%. Treatment defined: around 19 received Ad26.COV2.S at low or high dose, single or two shots; five or six received placebo; per-sample allocation not given. Sample collection was performed on day 63 after the first vaccine or placebo injection. The input for sequencing was peripheral blood, taken in a trial of Ad26.COV2.S vaccine versus placebo. These receptors were taken from a person aged 18-65 years who received the Ad26.COV2.S COVID-19 vaccine or a placebo.

V usage is TRBV6-2 or TRBV6-3 and J usage is TRBJ1-1, with 7 bases aligning to TRBD1. Per the germline V gene, CDR1 is MNHEY and CDR2 is SVGEGT. V was pared by 7 bases and J by 5 bases, with 10 bases of the junction left unmatched. The CDR3 is made up of 14 amino acids. The CDR3 DNA is TGTGCCAGCACCCCCTCGACAGGGAGGACTGAAGCTTTCTTT. This encodes CASTPSTGRTEAFF.

The gene calls are TRBV5-1 and TRBJ1-2; 12 bases map to TRBD1. With 6 bases clipped from V and 6 bases from J, the junction kept 15 bases outside the gene matches. The CDR3 extends over 17 amino acids. The germline V gene has CDR1 SGHRS and CDR2 YFSETQ. The CDR3 reads CASTSHGTGGLEDGYTF. For the CDR3, the DNA is TGCGCCAGCACCTCACACGGGACAGGGGGCCTCGAGGATGGCTACACCTTC. Based on the CDR3 plus reference TRBV5-1 and TRBJ1-2, the full variable domain is KAGVTQTPRYLIKTRGQQVTLSCSPISGHRSVSWYQQTPGQGLQFLFEYFSETQRNKGNFPGRFSGRQFSNSRSEMNVSTLELGDSALYLCASTSHGTGGLEDGYTFGSGTRLTVV.

In its sample, this clone was seen a few times. The V and J genes are TRBV7-2 and TRBJ2-7; 14 nucleotides agree with TRBD2. The V gene's germline CDR1 is SGHTA and CDR2 FQGNSA. The CDR3 has 16 residues. J lost 3 bases, V lost 1 base, and 2 bases had no gene match. This chain's CDR3 is CASSLEGTSGSYEQYF. CDR3 nucleotides: TGTGCCAGCAGCTTAGAGGGGACTAGCGGGAGCTACGAGCAGTACTTC.

This rearrangement joins TRBV10-1 to TRBJ2-7; D possibly corresponds to TRBD2 (6 bases). Trimming shortened V by 2 bases and J by 4 bases, and 9 bases separated the two germline ends. CDR1 and CDR2 (germline): WNHNN, SYGVQD (reference sequence). The CDR3 sequence is 13 residues long. The CDR3 DNA is TGCGCCAGCAGTGAGGGACTACATTACGAGCAGTACTTC. It specifies CASSEGLHYEQYF.

The rearrangement joins TRBV28 to TRBJ2-3; 7 bases are shared with TRBD2. The V and J ends lost 5 bases and 2 bases, in that order; junction bases with no gene match: 7. The CDR3 runs to 15 residues. CDR1 and CDR2 from the germline V gene are MDHEN and SYDVKM. In nucleotides, the CDR3 is TGTGCCAGCAGTCCCCCAGCGGGACTCACAGATACGCAGTATTTT. Protein: CASSPPAGLTDTQYF.